The count of the clone carrying this T cell receptor (beta chain) is one. There are 13 residues in the CDR3. The J segment lost 8 bases and the V segment lost 5 bases, leaving 4 bases of the junction unmatched. The sample belongs to a study of blood T cell repertoires in COVID-19. Study-level information: Sites across the United States, Italy and Spain contributed samples from acute and convalescent COVID-19. Sources were T cells, B-cell-depleted T cells, or PBMCs; the material itself was cDNA or gDNA.

Per the original methods: It was from reference gene primer amplification that nucleated cell counts were estimated. Produced via immunoSEQ multiplex PCR; TCRdb's table is partial and in-frame only. V and J calls and clone size are those listed in that table; D and trimming were worked out from the DNA. Among about 240,000 clones listed, about 80% were seen once. The chain employs TRBV12-3 or TRBV12-4 and TRBJ1-4; the match to TRBD1 covers 8 bases. Sequenced input: peripheral blood. The sequence derives from a woman aged 80 or over with acute or convalescent COVID-19. The CDR3 region has the DNA TGTGCCAGCAGTCCGGACAGGGCGGAAAAACTGTTTTTT. This codes for CASSPDRAEKLFF.